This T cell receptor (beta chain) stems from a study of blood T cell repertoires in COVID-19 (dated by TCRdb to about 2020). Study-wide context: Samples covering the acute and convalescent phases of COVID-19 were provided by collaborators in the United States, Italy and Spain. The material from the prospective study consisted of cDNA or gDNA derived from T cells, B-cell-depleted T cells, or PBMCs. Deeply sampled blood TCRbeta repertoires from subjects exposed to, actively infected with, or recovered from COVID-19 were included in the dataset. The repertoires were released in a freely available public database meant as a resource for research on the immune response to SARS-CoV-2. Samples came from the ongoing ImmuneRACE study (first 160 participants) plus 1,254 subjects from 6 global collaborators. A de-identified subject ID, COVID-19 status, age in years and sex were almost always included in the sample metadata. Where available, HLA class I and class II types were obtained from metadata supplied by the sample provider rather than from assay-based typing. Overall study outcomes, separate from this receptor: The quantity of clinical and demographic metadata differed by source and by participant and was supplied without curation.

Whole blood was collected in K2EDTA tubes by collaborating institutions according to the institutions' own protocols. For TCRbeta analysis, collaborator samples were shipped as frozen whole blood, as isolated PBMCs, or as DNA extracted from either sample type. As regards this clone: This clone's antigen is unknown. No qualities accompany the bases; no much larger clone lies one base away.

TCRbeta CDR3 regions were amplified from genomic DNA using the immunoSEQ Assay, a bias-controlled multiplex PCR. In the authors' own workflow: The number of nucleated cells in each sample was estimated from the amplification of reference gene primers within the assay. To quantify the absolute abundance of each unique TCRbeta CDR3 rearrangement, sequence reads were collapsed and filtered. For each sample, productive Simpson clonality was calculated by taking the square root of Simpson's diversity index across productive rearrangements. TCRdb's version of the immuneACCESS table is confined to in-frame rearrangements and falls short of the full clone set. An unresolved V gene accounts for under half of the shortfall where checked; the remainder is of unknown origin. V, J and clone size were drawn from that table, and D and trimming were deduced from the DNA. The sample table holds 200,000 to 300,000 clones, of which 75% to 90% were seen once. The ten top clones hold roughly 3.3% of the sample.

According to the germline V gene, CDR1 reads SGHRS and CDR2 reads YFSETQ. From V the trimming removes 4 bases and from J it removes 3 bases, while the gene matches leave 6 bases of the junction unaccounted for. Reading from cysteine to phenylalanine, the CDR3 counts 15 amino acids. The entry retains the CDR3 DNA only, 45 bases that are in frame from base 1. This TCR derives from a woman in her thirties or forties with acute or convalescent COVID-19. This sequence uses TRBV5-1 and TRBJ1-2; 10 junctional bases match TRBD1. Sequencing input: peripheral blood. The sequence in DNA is TGCGCCAGCAGCGTGACCGGGACAGGGGACTATGGCTACACCTTC. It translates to CASSVTGTGDYGYTF.